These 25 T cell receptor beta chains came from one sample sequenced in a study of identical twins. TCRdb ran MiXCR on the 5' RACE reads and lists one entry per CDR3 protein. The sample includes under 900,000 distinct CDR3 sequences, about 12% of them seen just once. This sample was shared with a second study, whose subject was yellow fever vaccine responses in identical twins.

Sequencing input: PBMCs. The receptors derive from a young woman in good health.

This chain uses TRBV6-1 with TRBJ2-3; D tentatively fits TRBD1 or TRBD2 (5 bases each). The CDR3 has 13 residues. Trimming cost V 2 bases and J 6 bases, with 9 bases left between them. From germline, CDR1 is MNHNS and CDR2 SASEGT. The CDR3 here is CASSETGGDTQYF. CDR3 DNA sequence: TGTGCCAGCAGTGAAACAGGAGGCGATACGCAGTATTTT.

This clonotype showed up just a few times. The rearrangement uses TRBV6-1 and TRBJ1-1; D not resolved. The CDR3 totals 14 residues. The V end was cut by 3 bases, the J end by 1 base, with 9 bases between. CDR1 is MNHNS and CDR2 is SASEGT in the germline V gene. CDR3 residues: CASSDSIWNTEAFF. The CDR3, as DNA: TGTGCCAGCAGTGATTCAATCTGGAACACTGAAGCTTTCTTT.

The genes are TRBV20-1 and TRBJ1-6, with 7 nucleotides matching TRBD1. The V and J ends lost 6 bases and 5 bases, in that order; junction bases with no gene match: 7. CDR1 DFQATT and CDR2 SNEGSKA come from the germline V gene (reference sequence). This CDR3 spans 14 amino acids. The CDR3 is CSAKTGNNNSPLHF. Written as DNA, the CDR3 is TGCAGTGCGAAGACAGGGAATAATAATTCACCCCTCCACTTT.

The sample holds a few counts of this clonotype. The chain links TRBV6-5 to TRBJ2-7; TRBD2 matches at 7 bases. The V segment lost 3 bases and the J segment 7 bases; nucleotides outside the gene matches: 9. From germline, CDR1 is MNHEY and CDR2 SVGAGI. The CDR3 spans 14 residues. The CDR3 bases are TGTGCCAGCAGTTATTATCCACTAGCGAGGGAGCAGTACTTC. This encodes CASSYYPLAREQYF.

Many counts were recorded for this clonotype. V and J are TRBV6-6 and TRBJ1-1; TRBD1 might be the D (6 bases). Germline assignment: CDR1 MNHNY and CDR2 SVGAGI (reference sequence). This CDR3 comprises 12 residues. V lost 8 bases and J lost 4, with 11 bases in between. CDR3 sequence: CASSGGSTEAFF. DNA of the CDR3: TGTGCCAGCTCCGGGGGCTCCACTGAAGCTTTCTTT.

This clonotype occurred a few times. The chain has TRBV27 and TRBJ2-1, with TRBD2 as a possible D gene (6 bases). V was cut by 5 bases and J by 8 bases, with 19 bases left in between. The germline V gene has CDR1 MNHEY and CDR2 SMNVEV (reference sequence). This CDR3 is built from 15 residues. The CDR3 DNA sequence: TGTGCCAGCAGTGGCGGGACCTATGTAGTCTATGAGCAGTTCTTC. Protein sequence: CASSGGTYVVYEQFF.

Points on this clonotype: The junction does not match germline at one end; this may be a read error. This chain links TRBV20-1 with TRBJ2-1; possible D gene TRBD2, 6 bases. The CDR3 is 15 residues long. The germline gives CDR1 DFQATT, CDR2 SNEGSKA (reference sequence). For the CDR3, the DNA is TGCAGTGCCAGAGAGCTAGCGTCGAATTACAATGAGCAGTTCTTC. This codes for CSARELASNYNEQFF.

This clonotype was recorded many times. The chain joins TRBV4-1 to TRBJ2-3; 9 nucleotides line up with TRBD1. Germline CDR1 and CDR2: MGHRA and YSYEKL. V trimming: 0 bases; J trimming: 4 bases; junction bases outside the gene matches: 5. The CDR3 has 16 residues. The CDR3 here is CASSQEGTGQPDTQYF. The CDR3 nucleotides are TGCGCCAGCAGCCAAGAGGGGACAGGGCAGCCAGATACGCAGTATTTT.

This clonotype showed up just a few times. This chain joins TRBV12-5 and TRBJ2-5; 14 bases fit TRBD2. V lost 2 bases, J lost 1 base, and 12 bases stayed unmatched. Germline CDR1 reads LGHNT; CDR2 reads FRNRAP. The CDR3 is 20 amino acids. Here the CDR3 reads CASGLTPKDGTSGSQETQYF. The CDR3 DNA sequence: TGTGCTAGTGGTTTGACTCCCAAGGACGGGACTAGCGGGAGCCAAGAGACCCAGTACTTC.

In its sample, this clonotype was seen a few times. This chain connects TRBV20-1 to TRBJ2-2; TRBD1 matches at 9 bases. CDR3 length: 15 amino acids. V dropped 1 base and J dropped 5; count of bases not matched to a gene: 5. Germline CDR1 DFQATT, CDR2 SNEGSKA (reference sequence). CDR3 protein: CSARAIQGATGELFF. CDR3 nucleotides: TGCAGTGCTAGAGCGATACAGGGGGCGACCGGGGAGCTGTTTTTT.

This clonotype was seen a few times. The CDR3 DNA sequence: TGTGCCAGCAGTACGATTACGGGGGCGGAGCAGTTCTTC. Amino acids: CASSTITGAEQFF. The V call is TRBV6-1, the J call TRBJ2-1; D possibly uses TRBD1 or TRBD2 (6 bases each). Trimming shortened V by 5 bases and J by 10 bases, and 15 bases separated the two germline ends. Germline V gene data show CDR1 as MNHNS and CDR2 as SASEGT. This CDR3 comprises 13 residues.

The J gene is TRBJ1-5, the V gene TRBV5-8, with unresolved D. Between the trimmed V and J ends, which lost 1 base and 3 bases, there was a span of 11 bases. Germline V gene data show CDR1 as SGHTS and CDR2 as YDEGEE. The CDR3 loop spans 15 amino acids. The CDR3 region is CASSLRLGPNQPQHF. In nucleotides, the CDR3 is TGTGCCAGCAGCTTGCGGCTAGGCCCCAATCAGCCCCAGCATTTT.

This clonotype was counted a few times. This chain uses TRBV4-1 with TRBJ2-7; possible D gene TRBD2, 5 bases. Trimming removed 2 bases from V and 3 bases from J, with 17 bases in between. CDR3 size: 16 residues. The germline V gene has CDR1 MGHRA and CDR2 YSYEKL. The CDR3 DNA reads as TGCGCCAGCAGCCAACCGAGAGGAGCGGAGCTCTACGAGCAGTACTTC. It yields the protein CASSQPRGAELYEQYF.

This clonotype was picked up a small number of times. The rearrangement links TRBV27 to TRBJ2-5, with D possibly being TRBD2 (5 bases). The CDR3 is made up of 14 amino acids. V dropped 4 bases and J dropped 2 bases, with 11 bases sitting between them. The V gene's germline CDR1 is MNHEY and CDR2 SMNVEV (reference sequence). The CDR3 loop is CASSSGLFQETQYF. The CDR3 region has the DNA TGTGCCAGCAGTTCCGGACTGTTTCAAGAGACCCAGTACTTC.

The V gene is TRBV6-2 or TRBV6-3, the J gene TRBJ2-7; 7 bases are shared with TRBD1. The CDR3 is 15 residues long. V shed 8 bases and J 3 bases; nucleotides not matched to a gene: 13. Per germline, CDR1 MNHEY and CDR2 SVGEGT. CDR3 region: CASLPDRAVVYEQYF. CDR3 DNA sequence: TGTGCCAGCTTACCTGACAGGGCGGTTGTCTACGAGCAGTACTTC.

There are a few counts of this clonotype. CDR3 residues: CASSDQLETEKLFF. The DNA of the CDR3 is TGTGCCAGCAGTGACCAATTGGAAACTGAAAAACTGTTTTTT. The gene calls are TRBV2 and TRBJ1-4, with D unclear. Looked up from germline, CDR1 is SNHLY and CDR2 is FYNNEI. Trimming took 3 bases from V and 7 from J, leaving 12 bases between them. The CDR3 loop spans 14 amino acids.

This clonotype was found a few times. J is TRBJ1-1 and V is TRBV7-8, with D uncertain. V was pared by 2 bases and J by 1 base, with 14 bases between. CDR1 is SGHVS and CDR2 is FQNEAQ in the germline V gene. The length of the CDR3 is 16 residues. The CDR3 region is CASSLILGLSNTEAFF. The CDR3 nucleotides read TGTGCCAGCAGCTTAATATTAGGGTTGTCGAACACTGAAGCTTTCTTT.

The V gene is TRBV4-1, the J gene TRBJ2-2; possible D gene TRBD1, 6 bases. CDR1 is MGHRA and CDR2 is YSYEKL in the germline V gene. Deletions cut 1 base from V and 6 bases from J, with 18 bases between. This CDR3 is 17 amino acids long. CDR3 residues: CASSQARRGESAGELFF. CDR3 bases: TGCGCCAGCAGCCAAGCGCGCAGGGGAGAGTCTGCCGGGGAGCTGTTTTTT.

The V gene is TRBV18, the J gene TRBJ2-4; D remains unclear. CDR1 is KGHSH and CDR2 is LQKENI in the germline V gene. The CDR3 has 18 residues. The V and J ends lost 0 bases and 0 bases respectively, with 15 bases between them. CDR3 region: CASSPPIGGTLAKNIQYF. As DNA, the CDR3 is TGTGCCAGCTCACCACCGATAGGCGGAACTCTAGCCAAAAACATTCAGTACTTC.

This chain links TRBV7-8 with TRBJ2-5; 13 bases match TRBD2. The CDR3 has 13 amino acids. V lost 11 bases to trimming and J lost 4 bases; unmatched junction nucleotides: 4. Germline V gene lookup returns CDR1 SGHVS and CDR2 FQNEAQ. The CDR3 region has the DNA TGTGCCGAGGGACTAGCGGGGAGAGAGACCCAGTACTTC. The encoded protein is CAEGLAGRETQYF.

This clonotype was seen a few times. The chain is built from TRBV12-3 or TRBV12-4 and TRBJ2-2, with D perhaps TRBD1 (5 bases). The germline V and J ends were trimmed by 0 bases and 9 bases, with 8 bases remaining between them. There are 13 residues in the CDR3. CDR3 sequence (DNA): TGTGCCAGCAGTTTAGCCCAGGGCCGGGAGCTGTTTTTT. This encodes CASSLAQGRELFF.

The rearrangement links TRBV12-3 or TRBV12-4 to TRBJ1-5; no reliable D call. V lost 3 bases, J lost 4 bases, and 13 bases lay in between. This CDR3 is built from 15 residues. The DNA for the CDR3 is TGTGCCAGCAGTTTCCGAGTTGGGCTTAATCAGCCCCAGCATTTT. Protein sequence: CASSFRVGLNQPQHF.

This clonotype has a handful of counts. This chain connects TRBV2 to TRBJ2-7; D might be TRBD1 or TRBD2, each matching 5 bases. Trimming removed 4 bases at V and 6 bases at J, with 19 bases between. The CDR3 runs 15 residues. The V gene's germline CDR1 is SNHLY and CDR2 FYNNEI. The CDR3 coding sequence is TGTGCCAGCAGTGGCCGGGACCCGCCGCCTGGCGAGCAGTACTTC. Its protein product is CASSGRDPPPGEQYF.

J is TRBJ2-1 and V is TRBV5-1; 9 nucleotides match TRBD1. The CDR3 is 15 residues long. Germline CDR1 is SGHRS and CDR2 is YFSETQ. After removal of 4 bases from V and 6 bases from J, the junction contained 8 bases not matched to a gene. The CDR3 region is CASSPPGQGPNEQFF. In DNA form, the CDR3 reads TGCGCCAGCAGCCCGCCGGGACAGGGCCCCAATGAGCAGTTCTTC.

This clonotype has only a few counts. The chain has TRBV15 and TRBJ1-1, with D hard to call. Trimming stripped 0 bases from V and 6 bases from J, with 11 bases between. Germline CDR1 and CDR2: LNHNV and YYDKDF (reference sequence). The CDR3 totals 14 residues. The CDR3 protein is CATSRDINGAEAFF. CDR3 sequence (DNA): TGTGCCACCAGCAGAGATATCAATGGCGCTGAAGCTTTCTTT.